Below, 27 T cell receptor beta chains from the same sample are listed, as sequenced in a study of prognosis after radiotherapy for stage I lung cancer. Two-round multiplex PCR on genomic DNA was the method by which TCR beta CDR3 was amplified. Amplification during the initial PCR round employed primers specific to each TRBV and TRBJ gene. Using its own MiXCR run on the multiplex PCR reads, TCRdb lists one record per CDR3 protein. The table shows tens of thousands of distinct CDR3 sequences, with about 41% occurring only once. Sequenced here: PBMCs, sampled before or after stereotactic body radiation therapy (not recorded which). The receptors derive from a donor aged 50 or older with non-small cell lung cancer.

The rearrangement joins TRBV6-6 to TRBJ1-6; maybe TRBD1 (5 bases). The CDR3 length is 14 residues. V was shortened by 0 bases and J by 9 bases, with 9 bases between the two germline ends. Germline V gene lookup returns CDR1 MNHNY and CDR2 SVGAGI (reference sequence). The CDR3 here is CASSYSSGFSPLHF. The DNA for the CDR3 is TGTGCCAGCAGTTACTCGTCAGGGTTTTCACCCCTCCACTTT.

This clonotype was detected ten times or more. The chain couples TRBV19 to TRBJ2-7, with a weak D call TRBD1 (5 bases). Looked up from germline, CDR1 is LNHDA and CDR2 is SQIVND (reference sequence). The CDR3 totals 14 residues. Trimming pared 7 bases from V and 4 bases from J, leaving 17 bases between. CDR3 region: CASMPDTYSYEQYF. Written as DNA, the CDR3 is TGTGCCAGTATGCCGGACACCTATTCTTACGAGCAGTACTTC.

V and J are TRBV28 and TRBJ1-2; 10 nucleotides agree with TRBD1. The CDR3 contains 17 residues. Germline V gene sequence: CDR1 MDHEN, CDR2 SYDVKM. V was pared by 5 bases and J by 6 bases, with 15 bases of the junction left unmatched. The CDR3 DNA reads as TGTGCCAGCAGTGAACGGGACAGGGGTTCGAGTTGGGATGGCTACACCTTC. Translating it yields CASSERDRGSSWDGYTF.

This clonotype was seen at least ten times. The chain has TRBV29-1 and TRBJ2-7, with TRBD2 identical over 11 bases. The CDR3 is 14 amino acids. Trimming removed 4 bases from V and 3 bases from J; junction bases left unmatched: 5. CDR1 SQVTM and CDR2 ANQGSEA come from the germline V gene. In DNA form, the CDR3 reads TGCAGCGTTGTAGTACTAGCGGGGGTCTACGAGCAGTACTTC. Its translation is CSVVVLAGVYEQYF.

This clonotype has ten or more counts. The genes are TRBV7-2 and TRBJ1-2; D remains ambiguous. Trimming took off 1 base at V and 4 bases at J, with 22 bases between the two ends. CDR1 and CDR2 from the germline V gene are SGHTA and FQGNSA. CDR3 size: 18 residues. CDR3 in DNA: TGTGCCAGCAGCTTAGGAATCTCGACACAGACCCCTTTCTATGGCTACACCTTC. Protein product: CASSLGISTQTPFYGYTF.

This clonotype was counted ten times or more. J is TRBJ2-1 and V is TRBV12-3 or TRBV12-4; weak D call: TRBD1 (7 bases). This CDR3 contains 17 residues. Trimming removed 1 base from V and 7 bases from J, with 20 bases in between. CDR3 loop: CASSLGVSLQGTNEQFF. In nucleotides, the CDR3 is TGTGCCAGCAGTTTAGGGGTGTCGCTACAGGGGACTAATGAGCAGTTCTTC.

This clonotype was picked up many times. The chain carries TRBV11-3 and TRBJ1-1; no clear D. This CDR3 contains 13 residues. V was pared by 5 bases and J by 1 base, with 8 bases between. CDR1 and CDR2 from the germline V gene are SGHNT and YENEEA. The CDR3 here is CASSTNQNTEAFF. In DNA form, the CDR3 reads TGTGCCAGCAGCACCAATCAGAACACTGAAGCTTTCTTT.

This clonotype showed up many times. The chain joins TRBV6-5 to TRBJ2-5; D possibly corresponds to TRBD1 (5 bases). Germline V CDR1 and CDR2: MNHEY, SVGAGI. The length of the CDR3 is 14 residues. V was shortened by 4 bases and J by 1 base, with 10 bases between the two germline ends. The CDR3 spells CASSLGQPQETQYF. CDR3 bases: TGTGCCAGCAGTTTGGGGCAGCCCCAAGAGACCCAGTACTTC.

The CDR3 reads CASRADLSTGYLNSPLHF. The CDR3 DNA reads as TGTGCCAGCAGGGCTGACTTATCTACAGGGTACCTTAATTCACCCCTCCACTTT. The V gene is TRBV28, the J gene TRBJ1-6; possibly TRBD1 for D (6 bases). CDR3 length equals 18 residues. Germline CDR1 reads MDHEN; CDR2 reads SYDVKM. V dropped 6 bases and J dropped 6 bases, with 24 bases sitting between them.

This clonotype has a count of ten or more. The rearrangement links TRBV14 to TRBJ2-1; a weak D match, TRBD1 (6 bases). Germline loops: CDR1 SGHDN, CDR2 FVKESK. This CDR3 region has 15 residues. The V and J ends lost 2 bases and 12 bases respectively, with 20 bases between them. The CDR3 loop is CASSQLGAQAMTQFF. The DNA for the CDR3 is TGTGCCAGCAGCCAACTGGGGGCCCAGGCAATGACGCAGTTCTTC. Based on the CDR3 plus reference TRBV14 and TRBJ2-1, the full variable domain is EAGVTQFPSHSVIEKGQTVTLRCDPISGHDNLYWYRRVMGKEIKFLLHFVKESKQDESGMPNNRFLAERTGGTYSTLKVQPAELEDSGVYFCASSQLGAQAMTQFFGPGTRLTVL.

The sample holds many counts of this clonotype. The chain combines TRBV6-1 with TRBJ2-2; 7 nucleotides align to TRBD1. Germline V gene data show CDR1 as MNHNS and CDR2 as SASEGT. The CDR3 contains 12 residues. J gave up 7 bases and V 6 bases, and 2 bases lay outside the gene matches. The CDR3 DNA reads TGTGCCAGCAGACAGGGGAGCGGGGAGCTGTTTTTT. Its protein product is CASRQGSGELFF.

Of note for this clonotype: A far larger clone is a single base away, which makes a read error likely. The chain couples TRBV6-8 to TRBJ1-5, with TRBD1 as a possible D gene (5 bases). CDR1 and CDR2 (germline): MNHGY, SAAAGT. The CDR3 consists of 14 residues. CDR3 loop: CAISYSGSEQPQHF. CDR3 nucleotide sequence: TGTGCCATCAGTTACTCAGGGTCCGAACAGCCCCAGCATTTT.

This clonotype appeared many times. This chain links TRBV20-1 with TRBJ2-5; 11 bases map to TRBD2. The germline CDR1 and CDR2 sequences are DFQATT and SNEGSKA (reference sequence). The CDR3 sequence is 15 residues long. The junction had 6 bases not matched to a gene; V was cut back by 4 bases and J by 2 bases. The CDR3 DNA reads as TGCAGTGCTACACCTTGGACTAGCGGGCAAGAGACCCAGTACTTC. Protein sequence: CSATPWTSGQETQYF.

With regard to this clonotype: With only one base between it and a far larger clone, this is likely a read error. CDR3 nucleotides: TGTGCCAGCAGTGAACAGGGTCGAGTTACGCAGTATTTT. Translating it yields CASSEQGRVTQYF. The chain is built from TRBV6-1 and TRBJ2-3; D might be TRBD1 (5 bases). Trimming left V 2 bases short and J 8 bases short, with 11 bases between. The CDR3 is 13 residues long. From germline, CDR1 is MNHNS and CDR2 SASEGT.

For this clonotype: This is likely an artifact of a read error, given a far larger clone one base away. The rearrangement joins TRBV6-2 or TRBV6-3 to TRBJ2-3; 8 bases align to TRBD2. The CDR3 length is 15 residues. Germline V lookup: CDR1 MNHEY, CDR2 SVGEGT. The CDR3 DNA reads TGTGCCAACAGTGACTCGAGCGGGGGAACAGATACGCAGTATTTT. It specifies CANSDSSGGTDTQYF.

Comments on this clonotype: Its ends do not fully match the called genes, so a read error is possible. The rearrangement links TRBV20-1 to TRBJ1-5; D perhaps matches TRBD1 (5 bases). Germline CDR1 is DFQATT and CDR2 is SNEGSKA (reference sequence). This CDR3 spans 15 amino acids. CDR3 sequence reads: CSASEHLQGNQPQHF. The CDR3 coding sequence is TGCAGTGCTAGTGAGCATCTTCAGGGCAATCAGCCCCAGCACTTT.

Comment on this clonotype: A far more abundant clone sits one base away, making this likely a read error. The CDR3: CASSPHTGGYGYTF. DNA for the CDR3: TGTGCCAGCAGCCCCCATACAGGGGGATATGGCTACACCTTC. The chain uses TRBV2 and TRBJ1-2, with 8 bases matching TRBD1. Germline V lookup: CDR1 SNHLY, CDR2 FYNNEI. The CDR3 extends over 14 amino acids. With 6 bases clipped from V and 5 bases from J, the junction kept 8 bases outside the gene matches.

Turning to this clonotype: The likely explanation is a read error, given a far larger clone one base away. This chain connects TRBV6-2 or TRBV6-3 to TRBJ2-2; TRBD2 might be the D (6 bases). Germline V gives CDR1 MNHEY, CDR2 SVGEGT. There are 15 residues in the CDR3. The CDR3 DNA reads TGTGCCGGCAGTGGCCTGACTAGTAACACCGGGGAGCTGTTTTTT. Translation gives CAGSGLTSNTGELFF.

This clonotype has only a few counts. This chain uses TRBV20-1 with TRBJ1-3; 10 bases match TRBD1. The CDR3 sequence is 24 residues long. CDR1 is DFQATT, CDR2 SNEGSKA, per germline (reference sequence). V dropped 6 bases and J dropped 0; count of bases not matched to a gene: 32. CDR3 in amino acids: CSAHLGGGGGGDRDRGPSGNTIYF. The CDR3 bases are TGCAGTGCCCACCTAGGCGGAGGGGGGGGGGGAGATAGGGACAGGGGACCCTCTGGAAACACCATATATTTT.

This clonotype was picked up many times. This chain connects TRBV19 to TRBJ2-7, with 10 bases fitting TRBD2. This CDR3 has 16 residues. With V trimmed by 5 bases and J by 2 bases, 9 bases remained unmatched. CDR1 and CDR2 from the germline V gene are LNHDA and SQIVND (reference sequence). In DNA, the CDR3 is TGTGCCAGTAGTCCCCGGGGAGCGGGAGGGACCTACGAGCAGTACTTC. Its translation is CASSPRGAGGTYEQYF. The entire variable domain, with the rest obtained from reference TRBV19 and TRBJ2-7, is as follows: DGGITQSPKYLFRKEGQNVTLSCEQNLNHDAMYWYRQDPGQGLRLIYYSQIVNDFQKGDIAEGYSVSREKKESFPLTVTSAQKNPTAFYLCASSPRGAGGTYEQYFGPGTRLTVT.

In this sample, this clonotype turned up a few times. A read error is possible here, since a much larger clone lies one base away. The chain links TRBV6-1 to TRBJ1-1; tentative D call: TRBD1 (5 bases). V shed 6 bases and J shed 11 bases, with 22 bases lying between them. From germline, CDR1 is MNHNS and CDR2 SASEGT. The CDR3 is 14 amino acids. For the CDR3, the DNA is TGTGCCAGCAGCTCCGGGGCGCTGATTTTTGTGGCTTTCTTT. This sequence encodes CASSSGALIFVAFF.

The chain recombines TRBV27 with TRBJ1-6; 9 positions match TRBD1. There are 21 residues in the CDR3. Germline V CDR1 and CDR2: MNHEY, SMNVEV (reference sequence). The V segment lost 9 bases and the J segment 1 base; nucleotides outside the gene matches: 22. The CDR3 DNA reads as TGTGCCAGTTCCCTCCACAGGGGGCGGATAATCGGCGGATCCTATAATTCACCCCTCCACTTT. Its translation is CASSLHRGRIIGGSYNSPLHF.

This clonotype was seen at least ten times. The CDR3 loop is CASMNTFYEQYF. In DNA form, the CDR3 reads TGTGCCAGTATGAACACGTTCTACGAGCAGTACTTC. V usage is TRBV19 and J usage is TRBJ2-7; D remains unclear. This CDR3 has 12 residues. Germline assignment: CDR1 LNHDA and CDR2 SQIVND (reference sequence). Trimming removed 7 bases at V and 3 bases at J, with 10 bases between.

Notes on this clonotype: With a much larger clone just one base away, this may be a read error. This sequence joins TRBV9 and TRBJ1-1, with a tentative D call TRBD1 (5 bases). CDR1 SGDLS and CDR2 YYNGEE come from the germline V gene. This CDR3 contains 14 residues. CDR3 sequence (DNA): TGTGCCAGCAGCTCGGGGGGGATGAACACTGAAGCTTTATTT. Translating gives CASSSGGMNTEALF.

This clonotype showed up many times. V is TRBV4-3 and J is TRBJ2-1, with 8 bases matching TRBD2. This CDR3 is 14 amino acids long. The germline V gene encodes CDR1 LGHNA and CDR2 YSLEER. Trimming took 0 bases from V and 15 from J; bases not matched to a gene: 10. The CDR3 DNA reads TGCGCCAGCAGCCAAGATTGGATAGCGGGAAGTCTGTTCTTC. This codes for CASSQDWIAGSLFF.

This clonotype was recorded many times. This CDR3 reads CASSPGRYEQYF. The CDR3 nucleotides read TGTGCCAGCTCACCAGGACGGTACGAGCAGTACTTC. The J gene is TRBJ2-7, the V gene TRBV18; D unclear. The CDR3 spans 12 residues. V was pared by 2 bases and J by 4 bases, with 6 bases between. Germline CDR1 KGHSH, CDR2 LQKENI. The full variable domain, with the rest looked up from reference TRBV18 and TRBJ2-7, is NAGVMQNPRHLVRRRGQEARLRCSPMKGHSHVYWYRQLPEEGLKFMVYLQKENIIDESGMPKERFSAEFPKEGPSILRIQQVVRGDSAAYFCASSPGRYEQYFGPGTRLTVT.

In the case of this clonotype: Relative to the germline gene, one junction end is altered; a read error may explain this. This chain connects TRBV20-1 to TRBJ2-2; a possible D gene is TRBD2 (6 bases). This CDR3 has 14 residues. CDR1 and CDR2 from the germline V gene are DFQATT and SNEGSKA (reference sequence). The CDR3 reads CSARIGTSIGGLFF. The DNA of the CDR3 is TGCAGTGCTCGGATCGGTACTAGTATCGGGGGGCTGTTTTTT.